What follows are 3 T cell receptor beta chains derived from one specimen sequenced in a study of blood T cell repertoires in COVID-19. TCRdb's table, derived via immunoSEQ multiplex PCR, lists solely in-frame clones and lacks some. The sample has roughly 110,000 clones, roughly 85% seen once. Sample: peripheral blood. The receptors were sampled from a human donor in a cohort sampled during active COVID-19.

The gene calls are TRBV7-2 and TRBJ2-7; unclear D gene. Germline CDR1 is SGHTA and CDR2 is FQGNSA. V lost 5 bases and J 2 bases, leaving 7 bases between the germline ends. CDR3 length: 12 amino acids. The CDR3 loop is CASSRIAYEQYF. The CDR3, as DNA: TGTGCCAGCAGCCGCATAGCCTACGAGCAGTACTTC.

The rearrangement joins TRBV27 to TRBJ2-3; D unclear. Germline CDR1 is MNHEY and CDR2 is SMNVEV (reference sequence). There are 15 residues in the CDR3. Between the trimmed V and J ends, which lost 4 bases and 0 bases, there was a span of 11 bases. The CDR3, as DNA: TGTGCCAGCAGTTCCTCGACTCGGAGCACAGATACGCAGTATTTT. Amino acid sequence: CASSSSTRSTDTQYF.

The chain carries TRBV24-1 and TRBJ1-4; D uncertain. Trimming took 3 bases from V and 7 from J, leaving 14 bases between them. The CDR3 has 15 amino acids. Germline CDR1 is KGHDR and CDR2 is SFDVKD. CDR3 protein: CATSDPGSAGEKLFF. CDR3 sequence (DNA): TGTGCCACCAGTGATCCCGGGAGCGCGGGTGAAAAACTGTTTTTT.